A selection of T cell receptor beta chains follows, all from one sample in a study of T cells in Graves' hyperthyroidism and ophthalmopathy. TCRdb called the multiplex PCR reads again in MiXCR, with one record for every CDR3 protein. The sample lists 530,000 or so distinct CDR3 sequences, about 43% seen once, with around 7.7% in the top ten. Sequenced sample: peripheral blood or thyroid tissue (not recorded which). Receptors originate from a woman aged 18-35 years with Graves' hyperthyroidism. Both conserved end residues are part of each CDR3. The D gene is left open where the match is weak. Not all rows give a size; the values are once, few, many and, for expanded clones, a class.

d_call	v_call	clone_size	j_call	cdr3_aa	cdr3_nt
NA	TRBV19	NA	TRBJ1-4	CASTGGTNEKLFF	TGTGCCAGTACGGGGGGCACTAATGAAAAACTGTTTTTT
NA	TRBV7-2	many	TRBJ2-2	CASSLIQGLPGELFF	TGTGCCAGCAGCCTAATACAGGGTCTGCCCGGGGAGCTGTTTTTT
TRBD2	TRBV19	many	TRBJ2-5	CASTPGRGAETQYF	TGTGCCAGTACCCCCGGGAGGGGCGCAGAGACCCAGTACTTC
NA	TRBV10-3	NA	TRBJ2-5	CAISASSPLDGETQYF	TGTGCCATCAGTGCCAGCAGTCCCCTGGACGGAGAGACCCAGTACTTC
NA	TRBV14	many	TRBJ2-5	CASSLPARETQYF	TGTGCCAGCAGCTTGCCGGCGAGAGAGACCCAGTACTTC
TRBD1	TRBV29-1	NA	TRBJ1-5	CSVETGVLEPQHF	TGCAGCGTTGAAACAGGGGTCCTTGAGCCCCAGCATTTT
NA	TRBV4-3	many	TRBJ2-7	CASSQDRNSPDEQYF	TGCGCCAGCAGCCAAGATAGGAATAGCCCCGACGAGCAGTACTTC
TRBD1	TRBV9	many	TRBJ1-1	CASSLRTGTDTEAFF	TGTGCCAGCAGCCTCCGGACAGGGACGGACACTGAAGCTTTCTTT
NA	TRBV12-3/TRBV12-4	NA	TRBJ2-2	CASSFSGAYTGELFF	TGTGCCAGCAGTTTTTCAGGGGCATACACCGGGGAGCTGTTTTTT
TRBD2	TRBV27	many	TRBJ2-5	CASILGLAGPLQETQYF	TGTGCCAGCATCTTGGGACTAGCGGGACCACTCCAAGAGACCCAGTACTTC
TRBD1	TRBV29-1	once	TRBJ1-4	CSAPTGVEKLFF	TGCAGCGCACCGACAGGGGTTGAAAAACTGTTTTTT
TRBD1	TRBV12-5	many	TRBJ1-1	CASGLGQGKAFF	TGTGCTAGTGGTCTCGGACAGGGGAAAGCTTTCTTT
NA	TRBV7-2	many	TRBJ2-7	CASSSTAGPYEQYF	TGTGCCAGCAGCTCAACTGCCGGACCCTACGAGCAGTACTTC
TRBD2	TRBV7-2	NA	TRBJ2-7	CASSNYDRLAGGHEQYF	TGTGCCAGCAGCAACTACGACCGACTAGCGGGAGGCCACGAGCAGTACTTC
NA	TRBV19	once	TRBJ2-7	CASSQTAGQYF	TGTGCCAGTAGTCAGACGGCCGGACAGTACTTC
TRBD2	TRBV7-9	few	TRBJ2-1	CASSTLVGGPYNEQFF	TGTGCCAGCAGCACCTTGGTGGGAGGGCCGTACAATGAGCAGTTCTTC
NA	TRBV7-8	NA	TRBJ1-2	CASRSGRGYTF	TGTGCCAGCAGGAGCGGGAGGGGCTACACCTTC
NA	TRBV20-1	many	TRBJ2-7	CSANRQSDSYEQYF	TGCAGTGCTAACCGACAGTCCGACTCCTACGAGCAGTACTTC
NA	TRBV7-2	many	TRBJ2-7	CASSFSPAYEQYF	TGTGCCAGCAGCTTTAGCCCAGCCTACGAGCAGTACTTC
NA	TRBV7-8	many	TRBJ1-6	CASGAGRNSPLHF	TGTGCCAGCGGGGCAGGGCGTAATTCACCCCTCCACTTT
TRBD2	TRBV2	NA	TRBJ2-5	CASSLHGGKTQYF	TGTGCCAGCAGTCTACACGGGGGGAAGACCCAGTACTTC
NA	TRBV7-6	NA	TRBJ1-4	CASSLSLNGGYEKLFF	TGTGCCAGCAGCTTATCCTTGAACGGAGGCTACGAAAAACTGTTTTTT
NA	TRBV7-9	many	TRBJ1-3	CASSIFAGFVRGNTIYF	TGTGCCAGCAGCATCTTTGCGGGGTTCGTCCGGGGGAACACCATATATTTT
NA	TRBV18	many	TRBJ1-6	CASSSGRNSPLHF	TGTGCCAGCAGCTCCGGGCGTAATTCACCCCTCCACTTT
NA	TRBV7-8	once	TRBJ1-3	CASSLDGPSVGNTIYF	TGCGCCAGCAGCTTAGATGGGCCCTCCGTTGGAAACACCATATATTTT
NA	TRBV27	few	TRBJ1-1	CASTPRGLNTEAFF	TGTGCCAGCACCCCCCGGGGGCTGAACACTGAAGCTTTCTTT
TRBD1	TRBV7-8	NA	TRBJ2-3	CASSPRDSPDTQYF	TGTGCCAGCAGCCCCCGGGACAGTCCCGATACGCAGTATTTT
NA	TRBV19	NA	TRBJ2-7	CASSTIDSYEQYF	TGTGCCAGTAGTACAATTGACAGCTACGAGCAGTACTTC
NA	TRBV2	NA	TRBJ1-2	CATRDYGYTF	TGTGCCACTCGGGACTATGGCTACACCTTC
NA	TRBV7-6	NA	TRBJ2-7	CARATEPRPYEQYF	TGTGCTAGGGCTACGGAGCCGAGACCCTACGAGCAGTACTTC
TRBD2	TRBV5-1	NA	TRBJ2-5	CASSRGGGRGETQYF	TGCGCCAGCAGCCGAGGCGGGGGGCGCGGGGAGACCCAGTACTTC
NA	TRBV29-1	many	TRBJ1-4	CSVAQFPNEKLFF	TGCAGCGTCGCACAGTTCCCTAATGAAAAACTGTTTTTT
NA	TRBV2	NA	TRBJ2-7	CASTTVGGDNYEQYF	TGTGCCAGCACCACTGTCGGAGGGGACAACTACGAGCAGTACTTC
NA	TRBV7-3	many	TRBJ2-7	CASSLYEAGEQYF	TGTGCCAGCAGCTTATATGAGGCTGGGGAGCAGTACTTC
TRBD1	TRBV6-5	many	TRBJ2-7	CAAGHRGRYEQYF	TGTGCCGCGGGGCACAGGGGGAGGTACGAGCAGTACTTC
NA	TRBV6-1	many	TRBJ1-1	CASSVSSANTEAFF	TGTGCCAGCAGTGTCAGTTCAGCGAACACTGAAGCTTTCTTT
NA	TRBV7-2	NA	TRBJ1-4	CASSSSEKLFF	TGTGCCAGCAGCTCAAGTGAAAAACTGTTTTTT
NA	TRBV7-8	many	TRBJ2-2	CASSLMGRANTGELFF	TGTGCCAGCAGCTTAATGGGCAGGGCGAACACCGGGGAGCTGTTTTTT
TRBD2	TRBV19	NA	TRBJ2-7	CASSDLRALAGISYEQYF	TGTGCCAGCAGTGACCTGAGAGCTCTAGCGGGAATCTCCTACGAGCAGTACTTC
NA	TRBV6-6	many	TRBJ2-5	CASKIHPKLYF	TGTGCCAGCAAAATCCACCCGAAGCTGTACTTC
TRBD2	TRBV20-1	NA	TRBJ2-2	CSALSASGRGTGELFF	TGCAGTGCTCTCTCTGCTAGCGGGAGGGGAACCGGGGAGCTGTTTTTT
NA	TRBV24-1	NA	TRBJ2-7	CATSEGDTPLDEQYF	TGTGCCACCAGTGAGGGAGACACGCCTTTGGACGAGCAGTACTTC
NA	TRBV25-1	NA	TRBJ1-3	CASRLGGNSGNTIYF	TGTGCCAGCAGATTAGGTGGAAACTCTGGAAACACCATATATTTT
NA	TRBV6-5	few	TRBJ2-3	CASSAPGTDTQYF	TGTGCCAGCAGTGCCCCGGGTACAGATACGCAGTATTTT
NA	TRBV7-8	NA	TRBJ2-5	CASSLQVSRGTQYF	TGTGCCAGCAGCCTCCAGGTATCCCGCGGGACCCAGTACTTC
NA	TRBV7-9	NA	TRBJ1-4	CASSSGGLDEKLFF	TGTGCCAGCAGCTCCGGGGGGCTGGATGAAAAACTGTTTTTT
NA	TRBV29-1	NA	TRBJ1-5	CSVEGTSNRAEHF	TGCAGCGTTGAAGGGACTAGCAATCGCGCTGAGCATTTT
NA	TRBV10-2	few	TRBJ2-1	CASREGGSYNEQFF	TGCGCCAGCAGGGAGGGAGGCTCCTACAATGAGCAGTTCTTC
NA	TRBV7-2	many	TRBJ1-2	CASSPDREYGYTF	TGTGCCAGCAGCCCTGACAGAGAGTATGGCTACACCTTC
TRBD2	TRBV29-1	NA	TRBJ2-5	CSVAVGSGSETQYF	TGCAGCGTTGCGGTCGGTAGCGGGAGTGAGACCCAGTACTTC
NA	TRBV10-1	many	TRBJ2-7	CASSPRPDPHEQYF	TGCGCCAGCAGCCCGCGACCCGACCCCCACGAGCAGTACTTC
NA	TRBV5-1	NA	TRBJ1-5	CASSLVAGGETQHF	TGCGCCAGCAGCTTGGTCGCGGGAGGGGAGACCCAGCATTTT
NA	TRBV12-5	many	TRBJ2-2	CASGLVAGELFF	TGTGCTAGTGGTTTGGTCGCCGGGGAGCTGTTTTTT
TRBD1	TRBV24-1	NA	TRBJ2-2	CATRTGDTGELFF	TGTGCCACCAGGACAGGGGACACCGGGGAGCTGTTTTTT
TRBD2	TRBV9	many	TRBJ2-5	CASSVGLGGRAGETQYF	TGTGCCAGCAGCGTAGGTCTCGGCGGGAGGGCGGGGGAGACCCAGTACTTC
TRBD2	TRBV6-2/TRBV6-3	NA	TRBJ2-2	CASSPLSGRAFTPGELFF	TGTGCCAGCAGTCCTCTTAGCGGGAGGGCCTTTACACCGGGGGAGCTGTTTTTT
NA	TRBV7-2	many	TRBJ2-7	CASSIDRSYEQYF	TGTGCCAGCAGTATTGACAGGTCCTACGAGCAGTACTTC
NA	TRBV11-2	NA	TRBJ2-1	CASSYSDYINEQFF	TGTGCCAGCAGCTACTCGGACTACATCAATGAGCAGTTCTTC
TRBD2	TRBV20-1	many	TRBJ2-1	CSARDYASGRLHEQFF	TGCAGTGCTAGAGATTATGCTAGCGGGAGGTTGCATGAGCAGTTCTTC
TRBD1	TRBV10-3	NA	TRBJ1-4	CAIRMGQGNYEKLFF	TGTGCCATCAGGATGGGACAGGGCAACTATGAAAAACTGTTTTTT